The clone carrying this T cell receptor (beta chain) was observed a single time. The data were obtained in a study of blood T cell repertoires in COVID-19. Original handling: Amplification of reference gene primers provided the estimated nucleated cell counts. Sequenced by immunoSEQ multiplex PCR; TCRdb stores in-frame clones only, minus some. That table furnishes V, J and clone size, whereas the DNA furnished D and trimming. The sample contains tens of thousands of clones, 90% of which appear only once. Looked up from germline, CDR1 is MGHRA and CDR2 is YSYEKL. The CDR3 has 15 residues. Trimming shortened V by 4 bases and J by 6 bases, and 17 bases separated the two germline ends.

The clonotype originates from a man aged 45-60 years with COVID-19, enrolled during active disease. The V gene is TRBV4-1, the J gene TRBJ2-3, with D possibly being TRBD2 (6 bases). Sequenced: peripheral blood. The CDR3 protein is CASSRETSSRDTQYF. The CDR3 coding sequence is TGCGCCAGCAGCCGAGAGACTAGTTCACGGGATACGCAGTATTTT.